The rows below give T cell receptor beta chains drawn from one sample of a study of T-cell memory formation after mild COVID-19. In TCRdb, the 5' RACE reads were re-called with MiXCR into one record per CDR3 protein. In the table there are fewer than 450,000 distinct CDR3 sequences, less than 25% of which are singletons. Sequencing was performed on PBMCs or a T cell subset sorted from them (not recorded which). The receptors derive from an adult woman who had mild COVID-19 (a few samples of this study predate the infection). Cell type and time point are not known. The CDR3 runs from the conserved cysteine through the conserved F or W. Each record gives: V gene, clone size, J gene, D gene, CDR3 protein, CDR3 DNA. D genes are given only for firm matches. Not all rows give a size; the values are once, few, many and, for expanded clones, a class.

TRBV20-1,NA,TRBJ2-1,TRBD1,CSANRGTGYNEQFF,TGCAGTGCTAACCGAGGGACAGGTTACAATGAGCAGTTCTTC
TRBV7-6,few,TRBJ2-7,NA,CASSLESAKTYEQYF,TGTGCCAGCAGCTTAGAATCGGCAAAGACCTACGAGCAGTACTTC
TRBV27,NA,TRBJ2-7,TRBD2,CASSFPPPVAGPYEQYF,TGTGCCAGCAGTTTCCCCCCCCCGGTAGCGGGACCCTACGAGCAGTACTTC
TRBV28,NA,TRBJ2-7,NA,CATVSPTIQGLYEQYF,TGTGCCACCGTTTCCCCCACTATCCAGGGGCTCTACGAGCAGTACTTC
TRBV12-3/TRBV12-4,NA,TRBJ1-2,NA,CASTPPGLNYGYTF,TGTGCCAGCACTCCCCCGGGATTAAACTATGGCTACACCTTC
TRBV5-4,many,TRBJ2-1,NA,CASSEGGVTYNEQFF,TGTGCCAGCAGCGAAGGCGGGGTTACCTACAATGAGCAGTTCTTC
TRBV7-8,many,TRBJ1-1,NA,CASSLVQGRAEAFF,TGTGCCAGCAGCTTAGTTCAGGGTCGGGCTGAAGCTTTCTTT
TRBV7-2,NA,TRBJ2-3,NA,CASSQGTSRAQYF,TGTGCCAGCAGCCAAGGGACGTCAAGAGCGCAGTATTTT
TRBV4-3,NA,TRBJ1-2,NA,CASSQFYQGSGGYTF,TGCGCCAGCAGCCAATTTTATCAGGGATCGGGAGGCTACACCTTC
TRBV27,NA,TRBJ2-7,NA,CASSMMGGSYEQYF,TGTGCCAGCAGTATGATGGGGGGCTCCTACGAGCAGTACTTC
TRBV12-3/TRBV12-4,few,TRBJ2-1,TRBD2,CASRGTSGLWNEQFF,TGTGCCAGCAGGGGGACTAGCGGGCTGTGGAATGAGCAGTTCTTC
TRBV18,NA,TRBJ2-3,NA,CASSPPGQTGDTQYF,TGTGCCAGCTCACCTCCTGGACAAACAGGAGATACGCAGTATTTT
TRBV25-1,NA,TRBJ2-6,NA,CASSKGLLSSEANVLTF,TGTGCCAGCAGTAAAGGACTGCTCTCCTCTGAGGCCAACGTCCTGACTTTC
TRBV5-5,NA,TRBJ2-1,NA,CASSLVAGPRNEQFF,TGTGCCAGCAGCTTGGTGGCGGGTCCCAGGAATGAGCAGTTCTTC